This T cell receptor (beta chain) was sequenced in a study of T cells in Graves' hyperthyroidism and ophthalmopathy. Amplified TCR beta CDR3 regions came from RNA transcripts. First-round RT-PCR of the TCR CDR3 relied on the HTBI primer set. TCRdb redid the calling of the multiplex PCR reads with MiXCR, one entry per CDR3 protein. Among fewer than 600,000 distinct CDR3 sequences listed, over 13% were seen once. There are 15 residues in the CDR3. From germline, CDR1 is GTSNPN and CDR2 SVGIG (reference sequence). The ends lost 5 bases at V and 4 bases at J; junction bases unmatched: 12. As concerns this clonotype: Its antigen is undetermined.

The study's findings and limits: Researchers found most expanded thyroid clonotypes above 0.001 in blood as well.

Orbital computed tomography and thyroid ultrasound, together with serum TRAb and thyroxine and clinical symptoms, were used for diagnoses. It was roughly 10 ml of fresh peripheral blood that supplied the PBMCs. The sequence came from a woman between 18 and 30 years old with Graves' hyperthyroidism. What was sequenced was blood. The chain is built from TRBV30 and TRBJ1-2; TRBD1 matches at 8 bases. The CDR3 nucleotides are TGTGCCTGGGAAATCCAAAGCAGGGGGCTCTATGGCTACACCTTC. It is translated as CAWEIQSRGLYGYTF.